Reported below is one T cell receptor (beta chain). No antigen is known for it. The cohort was made up of 650 to 700 healthy bone marrow donors. All cohort members were sampled while nominally healthy, although unrecorded immune exposures were likely present. The donor tested CMV seronegative, placing the donor among the 300 to 450 seronegative members of the cohort. Every donor gave a peripheral blood sample, and the peripheral blood mononuclear cells from that sample were used for TCR beta sequencing. Genomic DNA extraction from the blood cell samples was performed with the Qiagen DNeasy Blood Extraction Kit. The data were obtained in a study of cytomegalovirus exposure and HLA in healthy donors (dated by TCRdb to about 2017). About the full investigation: An earlier analysis of some 500 of the donors reported about 290 Gb of sequence data and roughly 110 million unique TCR beta sequences from about 179 million T cells. Rather than drawing on any new phenotypic data, the later analysis identified candidate immune exposures from TCR beta sequences and the way those sequences occurred across donors. Along with the approximately 620-subject first cohort, a separate validation cohort of around 110 different subjects was used. An early release covering more than 500 HLA-typed donors comprised about 290 gigabases of sequencing data and 85 million or so unique TCR sequences. Typing coverage varied by locus: roughly 629-630 donors for A, B, C, DRB1 and DQB1; approximately 560 for DQA1; approximately 610 for DPA1; approximately 490 for DPB1. Four or five DR-DQ haplotypes were handled as single units for association and clustering because linkage in the cohort was strong. Among the roughly 430 genotyped donors, about 85% belonged to the genetic ancestry cluster associated with self-reported Caucasian donors. Among 350 to 400 genotyped donors of the cohort, an average of about 240,000 unique TCR beta nucleotide sequences were sequenced per donor, roughly a sixth of them non-productive. Donor age, sex, ethnicity and CMV serostatus were collected together with the repertoire data. Every repertoire in the discovery cohort had been generated on one and the same sequencing platform. A later genetic analysis took genome-wide SNP genotypes for about 65% of the 666 donors and used that subset as a discovery cohort. A later analysis re-analyzed previously published TCR beta repertoires from several hundred donors and added high-resolution HLA genotyping to study TCR occurrence patterns. High-throughput TCR immunosequencing, statistical association of individual TCRs with disease status, and machine learning were combined to predict cytomegalovirus infection status. The study aimed to test whether cataloging public T cell receptors could reveal signatures of past pathogen exposure. Both class I and class II loci were covered by HLA typing, at four-digit resolution. In an earlier analysis of 587 of the donors, high-throughput TCR beta sequencing was used to judge whether each TCR beta V gene segment behaved as functional or pseudogenic. The study used immunosequencing to profile the T cell repertoires of more than 650 subjects and linked those repertoires to cytomegalovirus serostatus. The research as a whole found: V-gene and J-gene trimming of TCR beta chains was associated with a missense DCLRE1C variant in a later genetic analysis, and the association was replicated in an independent cohort. In an earlier analysis of more than 450 of the donors, most TCR beta V segments were observed in productive rearrangements about 90% or about 30% of the time, broadly matching IMGT annotations. In a later analysis, the rate of TCR association differed among HLA loci, with DRB1 alleles having the most associated TCRs and HLA-C alleles having the fewest. Presence/absence analyses assumed roughly uniform sequencing depth across donors, an assumption that may not hold. Compared with equally common non-associated chains, HLA-associated TCR beta chains in a later analysis were more clonally expanded and had lower generation probabilities. Some IMGT-functional V segments, including TRBV6-2 and TRBV6-3, could not be distinguished by the 87-base-pair reads and were therefore excluded. When HLA alleles, especially DR and DQ, strongly co-occurred, TCR associations were difficult to assign to individual alleles. Linkage disequilibrium might explain the correlated functional status among segregating V segments, but an unknown experimental factor could not be ruled out. For the cohort, immune exposure information was limited to CMV serostatus. Because HLA typing was unavailable for some donors at each locus, only the typed subset was used in association tests. In a later analysis, several top co-occurrence clusters were reported to appear linked to parvovirus B19, influenza, CMV and Epstein-Barr virus. In a later analysis, 15,000 to 20,000 TCR beta sequences were associated with specific HLA alleles at a false discovery rate of 0.05. A group of highly shared sequence variants was considered likely to be a technical artifact of the sequencing pipeline. Three of the identified cytomegalovirus-associated TCR beta chains were confirmed in vitro to be specific for cytomegalovirus antigens. The classifier was reported to diagnose cytomegalovirus status with high specificity and sensitivity in both the original cohort and the validation cohort. According to the authors, the approach could potentially be generalized to other disease states and immunological phenotypes. In the study, some 160 TCR beta chains were listed as associated with cytomegalovirus. While some public TCRs were present in many individuals, most TCR sequences turned up only very rarely across donors. A further reported finding was that TCR beta sequences accurately predicted the HLA-A and HLA-B alleles for most subjects in the first cohort. In a later analysis, most CMV-associated TCR beta chains were found to appear HLA-restricted, with HLA associations seemingly driven largely by CMV exposure. Because counts were too low, roughly 18 rarely observed V segments, including chromosome 9 orphons, were left out of the earlier analysis of 587 of the donors. Compared with the roughly 670-donor mean, donors in an Asian-associated ancestry cluster had fewer N-insertions in productive TCRs, according to a later genetic analysis. This cohort had only TCR beta chains sequenced, and the lack of alpha or paired-chain data limited which features could be detected.

Library preparation used the immunoSEQ multiplex PCR assay. For the multiplex PCR, a mixture combining 60 forward primers for TCR Vbeta segments and 13 reverse primers for TCR Jbeta segments was used. Amplification of the CDR3 region of rearranged TCR beta genes was performed with a multiplex PCR assay on genomic DNA. The Illumina HiSeq System was used to sequence the amplified TCR beta libraries as 87-base-pair reads. Processing in the source paper ran as follows. A later analysis counted approximately 76 million unique TCR beta chains across the 666 repertoires, and around 9.9 million of these chains were shared by at least two donors. A nearest-neighbor algorithm error-corrected the raw reads and collapsed the reads into unique sequences, merging closely related sequences to remove PCR and sequencing errors. Alignment of CDR3 sequences to IMGT reference sequences was used to assign V, D and J gene segments. Each retained sequence needed at least a six-nucleotide match to both a V gene segment and a J gene segment. A rearrangement counted as productive if the CDR3 had no stop codons and remained in frame with V and J, and every other rearrangement counted as non-productive. Following IMGT convention, CDR3 was defined as the stretch from the second conserved V-encoded cysteine up to the conserved J-encoded phenylalanine. The earlier analysis of about 530 of the donors excluded any sequence lacking an unambiguous match to a single V gene segment. In an earlier analysis of approximately 610 of the donors, V segments were called functional above 56.7% productive rearrangements and were called segregating when the between-donor standard deviation exceeded 5%. A statistical classification framework was built for diagnosing cytomegalovirus status from the catalog of TCR beta chain sequences. V and J gene assignment, in a later analysis, came from comparing TCR nucleotide sequences with IMGT/GENE-DB human TR gene sequences. A later analysis assigned CDR3 sequences and most-parsimonious VDJ recombination scenarios with the TCRdist pipeline. In a later analysis, each TCR beta chain was defined by its CDR3 amino acid sequence together with its V-gene family, and reads lacking a unique V-gene family were excluded. As a way to deal with suspected cross-contamination and a sequencing artifact, a later analysis dropped under 600 nucleotide sequences that were highly shared and had low generation probability. A later analysis calculated a clonal expansion index for each public chain from normalized within-repertoire ranks of inferred template counts. In a later analysis, generation probabilities were computed with a VDJ recombination model fitted to out-of-frame rearrangements, and the resulting probabilities were checked against IGoR. A later analysis scored TCR-TCR, TCR-HLA and TCR-CMV co-occurrence with hypergeometric tests, applying a repertoire-size bias correction to TCR pairs. In a later analysis, false discovery rates were estimated by permuting HLA or CMV assignments 20 times. In a later analysis, co-occurring TCRs were grouped using DBSCAN, with TCRdist sequence similarity added in when clustering inside HLA-allele-positive subsets. For co-occurrence clustering, repertoires with fewer than 30,000 or more than 120,000 public chains were excluded, along with four or five repertoires with anomalous nucleotide sharing. This immuneACCESS table, as held by TCRdb, lists in-frame sequences with V and J called but not all clones. Of the missing ones, under half trace to an unresolved V gene in checked studies; the others have no known cause. D and trimming were read from the DNA, whereas the V and J calls and clone size are those reported in that table. The sample table includes 70,000 or so clones. Approximately 5.4% of the sample rests with the top ten.

Per the germline V gene, SGHTA is the CDR1 and FQGNSA is the CDR2. The CDR3 holds 16 amino acids from the cysteine to the phenylalanine. Only the CDR3 DNA stays, 48 bases, in frame from base 1. Here V drops 5 bases and J drops 7 bases, and the junction holds 8 bases not matched to any gene. The receptor's source is a man between 40 and 49 years old in good health and CMV-seronegative. The sequencing sample was made of PBMCs. The sequence links TRBV7-2 to TRBJ2-1; 13 middle bases align to TRBD2. CDR3 protein: CASSIRTSGSGNEQFF. The nucleotides are TGTGCCAGCAGCATTCGGACTAGCGGGAGTGGAAATGAGCAGTTCTTC.